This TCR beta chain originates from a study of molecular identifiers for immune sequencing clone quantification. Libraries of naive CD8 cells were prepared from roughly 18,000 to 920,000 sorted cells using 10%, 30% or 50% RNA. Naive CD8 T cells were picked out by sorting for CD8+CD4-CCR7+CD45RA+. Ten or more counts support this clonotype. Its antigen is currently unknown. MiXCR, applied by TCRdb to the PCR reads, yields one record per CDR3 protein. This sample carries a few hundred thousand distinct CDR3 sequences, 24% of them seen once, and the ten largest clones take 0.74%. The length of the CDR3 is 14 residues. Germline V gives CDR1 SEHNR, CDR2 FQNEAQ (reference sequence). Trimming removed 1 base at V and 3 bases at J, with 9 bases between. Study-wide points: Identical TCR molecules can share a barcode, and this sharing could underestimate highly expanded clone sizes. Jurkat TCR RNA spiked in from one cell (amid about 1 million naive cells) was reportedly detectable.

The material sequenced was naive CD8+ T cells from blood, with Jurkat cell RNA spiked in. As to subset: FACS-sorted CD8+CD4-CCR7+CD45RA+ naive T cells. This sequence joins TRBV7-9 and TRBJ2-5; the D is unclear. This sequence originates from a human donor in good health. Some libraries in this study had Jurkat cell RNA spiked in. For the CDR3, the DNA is TGTGCCAGCAGCTTAGACGCTGGGGAAGAGACCCAGTACTTC. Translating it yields CASSLDAGEETQYF.